Included here is one TCR beta chain sequence, with context. No antigen is known for it. For both chains, the TCRalpha and TCRbeta cDNA went through two nested PCRs of approximately 16 and 10 cycles. TCRdb reprocessed the 5' RACE reads, with one entry per CDR3 protein and no DNA. Its table records 350,000 to 550,000 distinct CDR3 sequences. The sample belongs to a study of monozygotic twins with inflammatory bowel disease. Broader study findings: Especially where disease activity was present, IBD patients had fewer clonotypes in common with others than healthy twins did. A single strong IBD-associated signal or clonotype was not supported by the findings.

Sequenced: blood. This sequence originates from a human donor with ulcerative colitis or Crohn's disease, or a healthy co-twin of an affected twin (not recorded which).

CDR3 region: CASRSRLADTSYNEQFF. The V call is TRBV7-8, the J call TRBJ2-1; absent DNA, TCRdb's TRBD2 call cannot be checked. CDR1 SGHVS and CDR2 FQNEAQ come from the germline V gene. The CDR3 totals 17 residues.